This T cell receptor beta chain emerged from a study of OX40 agonist ivuxolimab in advanced cancers. Turning to the study itself: Clinicians treated patients with ivuxolimab, an agonistic anti-OX40 (CD134) antibody. Patients with hepatocellular carcinoma, melanoma, renal cell or head and neck cancer made up the dose-escalation patients. Among those treated, three patients had partial responses, one with hepatocellular carcinoma and two with cutaneous melanoma. Findings and limits, study-wide: Which antigen the expanded peripheral T cells recognized is unknown.

The V gene end was trimmed by 7 bases and the J gene end by 5 bases; junction bases not matched to a gene: 6. Germline lookup yields CDR1 MDHEN and CDR2 SYDVKM. This CDR3 contains 13 residues. Assay used: immunoSEQ multiplex PCR; TCRdb lists only in-frame clones, some missing. Here the sample spans roughly 83,000 clones, around 90% being singletons. Regarding this clone: Its target is not known.

The rearrangement links TRBV28 to TRBJ1-2, with 8 bases matching TRBD1. The sequence derives from an adult with an advanced solid tumor such as melanoma, head and neck, liver or kidney cancer. Sample: CD4+ or CD8+ T cells sorted from blood, taken in a trial of the OX40 agonist ivuxolimab. As DNA, the CDR3 is TGTGCCAGCACCAGGACAGGGTGGTATGGCTACACCTTC. Its translation is CASTRTGWYGYTF.